Below, 32 T cell receptor beta chains from the same sample are listed, as sequenced in a study of CD8 T cells in Susac syndrome. Random hexamers served to reverse transcribe roughly 0.45 to 1 ug RNA. TCRdb re-called the immunoSEQ multiplex PCR reads with MiXCR, one entry per CDR3 protein. The sample consists of about 250,000 distinct CDR3 sequences, 80% to 95% of them appearing once. The sample was CD4+ T cells from PBMCs. The origin of the receptors is a human donor with multiple sclerosis.

The J gene is TRBJ2-7, the V gene TRBV18; D gene ambiguous. The CDR3 is 13 residues long. Germline V gene data show CDR1 as KGHSH and CDR2 as LQKENI. The V and J ends lost 4 bases and 4 bases respectively, with 11 bases between them. CDR3 protein: CASSRGRVYEQYV. CDR3 sequence (DNA): TGTGCCAGCTCACGAGGAAGAGTATACGAGCAGTACGTC.

This CDR3 is CASSFQSIQETQYF. The CDR3, as DNA: TGTGCCAGCAGTTTCCAGTCCATCCAAGAGACCCAGTACTTC. This chain uses TRBV2 with TRBJ2-5; D ambiguous. V was cut by 5 bases and J by 1 base, with 11 bases left in between. The CDR3 has 14 amino acids. CDR1 and CDR2 (germline): SNHLY, FYNNEI.

The J gene is TRBJ2-4, the V gene TRBV6-1; D unresolved. The ends were cut back, 7 bases at V and 6 bases at J, with 16 bases in the middle. Germline V gives CDR1 MNHNS, CDR2 SASEGT. The CDR3 runs to 14 residues. The CDR3 DNA is TGTGCCAGCACCAAAAGGGCAGGCCTAAACATTCAGTACTTC. Amino acid sequence: CASTKRAGLNIQYF.

V is TRBV5-8 and J is TRBJ1-5, with D perhaps matching TRBD1 (5 bases). The V gene lost 2 bases and the J gene lost 5 bases, with 17 bases spanning the gap. CDR3 length equals 16 residues. Germline V gives CDR1 SGHTS, CDR2 YDEGEE. The DNA of the CDR3 is TGTGCCAGCAGCTTTTTCAGGAGGGACGAAGATCAGCCCCAGCATTTT. It translates to CASSFFRRDEDQPQHF.

The CDR3 loop reads CASSQVGLAGVYF. The DNA for the CDR3 is TGCGCCAGCAGCCAAGTTGGACTAGCGGGAGTTTACTTC. The chain has TRBV4-1 and TRBJ2-5; 13 bases line up with TRBD2. The length of the CDR3 is 13 residues. Germline V gene data show CDR1 as MGHRA and CDR2 as YSYEKL. V was pared by 1 base and J by 14 bases, with 4 bases of the junction left unmatched.

The chain combines TRBV5-6 with TRBJ1-2; possible D gene TRBD1, 5 bases. Trimming took off 4 bases at V and 2 bases at J, with 15 bases between the two ends. In germline, CDR1 is SGHDT, CDR2 YYEEEE. CDR3 length equals 15 residues. The CDR3 loop reads CASSPDSSRNYGYTF. The CDR3 nucleotides are TGTGCCAGCAGCCCCGACAGCTCCCGGAACTATGGCTACACCTTC.

V usage is TRBV7-3 and J usage is TRBJ2-1; 9 bases fit TRBD2. The V segment lost 5 bases and the J segment 8 bases; nucleotides outside the gene matches: 7. Germline CDR1 is SGHTA and CDR2 is FQGTGA. CDR3 length equals 14 residues. As DNA, the CDR3 is TGTGCCAGCAGCCTCCAGCGGGAGGCCTATGAGCAGTTCTTC. It is translated as CASSLQREAYEQFF. Together with reference TRBV7-3 and TRBJ2-1, the CDR3 gives the full variable domain: GAGVSQTPSNKVTEKGKYVELRCDPISGHTALYWYRQSLGQGPEFLIYFQGTGAADDSGLPNDRFFAVRPEGSVSTLKIQRTERGDSAVYLCASSLQREAYEQFFGPGTRLTVL.

The chain employs TRBV24-1 and TRBJ2-3; D gene unclear. In germline, CDR1 is KGHDR, CDR2 SFDVKD. CDR3 length: 13 residues. Between the trimmed V and J ends, which lost 1 base and 6 bases, there was a span of 7 bases. This CDR3 is CATSDLRHDTQYF. The CDR3 bases are TGTGCCACCAGTGATTTAAGGCACGATACGCAGTATTTT.

The chain combines TRBV6-6 with TRBJ1-5, with 9 bases identical to TRBD1. V was clipped by 11 bases and J by 5 bases; unmatched bases: 7. Germline V gives CDR1 MNHNY, CDR2 SVGAGI (reference sequence). The CDR3 runs 13 residues. Written as DNA, the CDR3 is TGTGCCGGTCACCGGGACAGGGATCAGCCCCAGCATTTT. Residues: CAGHRDRDQPQHF.

The CDR3 loop is CASSKRQGRGKETQYF. CDR3 in DNA: TGTGCCAGTAGTAAACGACAGGGGCGTGGTAAAGAGACCCAGTACTTC. The chain uses TRBV19 and TRBJ2-5; 8 bases align to TRBD1. CDR1 LNHDA and CDR2 SQIVND come from the germline V gene (reference sequence). The CDR3 is 16 amino acids. The ends lost 4 bases at V and 3 bases at J; junction bases unmatched: 10.

The chain is built from TRBV6-1 and TRBJ2-6; D unclear. The CDR3 is 16 amino acids. V lost 1 base and J lost 0, with 7 bases in between. Germline assignment: CDR1 MNHNS and CDR2 SASEGT. The CDR3, as DNA: TGTGCCAGCAGTGAAGTCAGGTTCTCTGGGGCCAACGTCCTGACTTTC. It yields the protein CASSEVRFSGANVLTF.

The chain carries TRBV11-1 and TRBJ1-1; TRBD1 aligns across 7 bases. CDR3 size: 12 residues. Per germline, CDR1 SGHAT and CDR2 FQDESV (reference sequence). The junction had 6 bases not matched to a gene; V was cut back by 3 bases and J by 11 bases. CDR3 sequence reads: CASSFRDSDAFF. In DNA, the CDR3 is TGTGCCAGCAGCTTTCGGGACAGCGATGCTTTCTTT. The whole variable domain, filled in from reference TRBV11-1 and TRBJ1-1, reads EAEVAQSPRYKITEKSQAVAFWCDPISGHATLYWYRQILGQGPELLVQFQDESVVDDSQLPKDRFSAERLKGVDSTLKIQPAELGDSAMYLCASSFRDSDAFFGQGTRLTVV.

CDR3 residues: CASSGGGRNTEAFF. In nucleotides, the CDR3 is TGTGCCAGCAGTGGGGGGGGACGGAACACTGAAGCTTTCTTT. The chain couples TRBV6-1 to TRBJ1-1, with D tentatively TRBD1 (5 bases). The CDR3 runs to 14 residues. Germline values: CDR1 MNHNS, CDR2 SASEGT. The germline V and J ends were trimmed by 4 bases and 1 base, with 10 bases remaining between them.

This clonotype has a single count. This chain connects TRBV5-1 to TRBJ1-1; D might be TRBD1 (5 bases). V was trimmed by 3 bases and J by 6 bases, leaving 12 bases between them. Germline-derived CDR1 and CDR2 are SGHRS and YFSETQ. This CDR3 comprises 13 residues. The CDR3 loop reads CASSWGGTAEAFF. CDR3 DNA sequence: TGCGCCAGCAGCTGGGGGGGGACCGCTGAAGCTTTCTTT.

V is TRBV6-5 and J is TRBJ2-2; TRBD1 matches at 8 bases. Germline CDR1 and CDR2: MNHEY and SVGAGI. CDR3 size: 15 residues. With 6 bases clipped from V and 0 bases from J, the junction kept 3 bases outside the gene matches. CDR3 residues: CASRHRGANTGELFF. The DNA for the CDR3 is TGTGCCAGCAGGCACAGGGGGGCGAACACCGGGGAGCTGTTTTTT.

The rearrangement uses TRBV6-1 and TRBJ2-1; a weak D match, TRBD1 (6 bases). Germline V gene lookup returns CDR1 MNHNS and CDR2 SASEGT. This CDR3 region has 15 residues. The V and J ends lost 1 base and 5 bases respectively, with 12 bases between them. Written as DNA, the CDR3 is TGTGCCAGCAGTGAAGAAGGGGGTGGGCACAATGAGCAGTTCTTC. This codes for CASSEEGGGHNEQFF.

The genes are TRBV5-4 and TRBJ2-5, with 11 bases fitting TRBD2. CDR1 and CDR2 (germline): SGHNT, YYREEE (reference sequence). This CDR3 spans 15 amino acids. With V trimmed by 1 base and J by 5 bases, 4 bases remained unmatched. The CDR3 region is CASSLIAGGRETQYF. DNA of the CDR3: TGTGCCAGCAGCTTGATAGCGGGAGGGCGTGAGACCCAGTACTTC.

The chain combines TRBV20-1 with TRBJ1-5; 7 bases are a match to TRBD1. V lost 6 bases, J lost 2 bases, and 16 bases stayed unmatched. Germline lookup yields CDR1 DFQATT and CDR2 SNEGSKA (reference sequence). The CDR3 is made up of 17 amino acids. The CDR3 sequence is CSAPRDSVGKGNQPQHF. The DNA for the CDR3 is TGCAGTGCACCCCGGGACAGCGTGGGGAAGGGCAATCAGCCCCAGCATTTT.

The CDR3 here is CASSPTGQETQYF. CDR3 bases: TGTGCCAGCTCACCAACAGGCCAAGAGACCCAGTACTTC. The chain recombines TRBV18 with TRBJ2-5, with D possibly matching TRBD1 (5 bases). CDR1 KGHSH and CDR2 LQKENI come from the germline V gene. Trimming cost V 2 bases and J 1 base, with 5 bases left between them. The CDR3 consists of 13 residues. The whole variable domain, remainder taken from reference TRBV18 and TRBJ2-5, is NAGVMQNPRHLVRRRGQEARLRCSPMKGHSHVYWYRQLPEEGLKFMVYLQKENIIDESGMPKERFSAEFPKEGPSILRIQQVVRGDSAAYFCASSPTGQETQYFGPGTRLLVL.

This chain uses TRBV5-1 with TRBJ2-5; tentatively, D is TRBD1 (5 bases). This CDR3 region has 12 residues. Germline CDR1 and CDR2: SGHRS and YFSETQ. The V end lost 3 bases, the J end lost 9 bases, and 12 bases lay between the germline ends. This CDR3 is CASSSTLGAQYF. The DNA for the CDR3 is TGCGCCAGCAGCTCAACCTTAGGGGCCCAGTACTTC.

This sequence joins TRBV6-5 and TRBJ2-5, with D perhaps assigned TRBD1 or TRBD2 (5 bases each). This CDR3 region has 13 residues. Trimming cost V 2 bases and J 6 bases, with 10 bases left between them. Germline loops: CDR1 MNHEY, CDR2 SVGAGI. CDR3: CASSYVSGQTQYF. The CDR3 DNA reads as TGTGCCAGCAGTTACGTGTCGGGGCAGACCCAGTACTTC.

The chain couples TRBV5-1 to TRBJ1-3; tentative D call: TRBD1 (5 bases). The CDR3 extends over 17 amino acids. Germline CDR1 reads SGHRS; CDR2 reads YFSETQ. The V gene lost 4 bases and the J gene lost 0 bases, with 17 bases spanning the gap. Here the CDR3 reads CASSPSGTVTSGNTIYF. In nucleotides, the CDR3 is TGCGCCAGCAGCCCATCCGGGACGGTGACCTCTGGAAACACCATATATTTT.

The DNA for the CDR3 is TGTGCCAGCAGCTCAGTACAGGGGAACACCATATATTTT. Its translation is CASSSVQGNTIYF. The V and J genes are TRBV9 and TRBJ1-3; the match to TRBD1 covers 7 bases. Losses at the gene ends were 4 bases for V and 7 bases for J; bases not matched to a gene: 5. Germline CDR1 reads SGDLS; CDR2 reads YYNGEE. The CDR3 spans 13 residues.

This chain joins TRBV14 and TRBJ1-5; tentative D call: TRBD1 (6 bases). This CDR3 contains 15 residues. Germline V gene data show CDR1 as SGHDN and CDR2 as FVKESK. Trimming cost V 4 bases and J 3 bases, with 13 bases left between them. The DNA for the CDR3 is TGTGCCAGCAGCCCCTCCGGGACATCCAATCAGCCCCAGCATTTT. It specifies CASSPSGTSNQPQHF.

The CDR3 loop reads CASSFFGSGDQETQYF. In DNA, the CDR3 is TGTGCCAGCAGTTTCTTTGGTAGCGGGGACCAAGAGACCCAGTACTTC. This chain connects TRBV12-3 or TRBV12-4 to TRBJ2-5, with 8 nucleotides matching TRBD2. The ends lost 3 bases at V and 0 bases at J; junction bases unmatched: 6. This CDR3 has 16 amino acids.

The chain has TRBV6-5 and TRBJ2-5, with D perhaps TRBD1 (7 bases). The length of the CDR3 is 14 residues. V gave up 6 bases and J gave up 7 bases, with 18 bases separating them. Germline CDR1 MNHEY, CDR2 SVGAGI. The CDR3 sequence is CASRLQGRFGTQYF. DNA of the CDR3: TGTGCCAGCAGGTTACAGGGGAGGTTTGGGACCCAGTACTTC.

The chain recombines TRBV7-8 with TRBJ2-2, with D unresolved. This CDR3 is 15 amino acids long. Per the germline V gene, CDR1 is SGHVS and CDR2 is FQNEAQ. Trimming stripped 1 base from V and 6 bases from J, with 12 bases between. In DNA, the CDR3 is TGTGCCAGCAGCTTAGGGCGGACCTACGCCGGGGAGCTGTTTTTT. Translation gives CASSLGRTYAGELFF.

The V and J genes are TRBV6-2 or TRBV6-3 and TRBJ2-7; the match to TRBD2 covers 7 bases. The CDR3 extends over 15 amino acids. Germline CDR1 and CDR2: MNHEY and SVGEGT. Trimming at V came to 2 bases and at J to 2 bases, leaving 6 bases not matched to a gene. CDR3 sequence reads: CASSYGGLGTYEQYF. The CDR3 DNA sequence: TGTGCCAGCAGTTACGGCGGACTAGGGACCTACGAGCAGTACTTC.

V and J are TRBV14 and TRBJ1-2, with D unclear. V lost 0 bases, J lost 8 bases, and 10 bases lay in between. CDR3 length equals 13 residues. Germline CDR1 and CDR2: SGHDN and FVKESK. CDR3 in DNA: TGTGCCAGCAGCCAAGATGTTTATAGCGGCTACACCTTC. It encodes CASSQDVYSGYTF.

The chain uses TRBV3-1 and TRBJ2-1; 8 positions agree with TRBD2. Germline trimming cut 3 bases from V and 0 bases from J; bases unmatched to any gene: 4. Germline CDR1 and CDR2: LGHDT and YNNKEL (reference sequence). The CDR3 contains 16 residues. Written as DNA, the CDR3 is TGTGCCAGCAGCCACCCCCGGGGGGGCTCCTACAATGAGCAGTTCTTC. This codes for CASSHPRGGSYNEQFF.

This chain joins TRBV6-6 and TRBJ2-5; the D gene is possibly TRBD2 (6 bases). V dropped 8 bases and J dropped 1 base, with 11 bases sitting between them. The CDR3 totals 13 residues. CDR1 and CDR2 (germline): MNHNY, SVGAGI (reference sequence). CDR3 DNA: TGTGCCAGCGCCGGGGGTGCCCAAGAGACCCAGTACTTC. This translates into CASAGGAQETQYF.

This clonotype occurred once. The chain has TRBV30 and TRBJ2-7; D uncertain. The germline V gene encodes CDR1 GTSNPN and CDR2 SVGIG (reference sequence). V lost 2 bases and J lost 3, with 8 bases in between. This CDR3 contains 12 residues. Here the CDR3 DNA reads TGTGCCTGGAGTAACGGCGGCTACGAGCAGTACTTC. This sequence encodes CAWSNGGYEQYF.